Each of the 12 T cell receptor beta chains below was sequenced from the same sample in a study of OX40 agonist ivuxolimab in advanced cancers. TCRdb's copy holds only in-frame clones and misses some; the assay was immunoSEQ multiplex PCR. Of some 80,000 clones listed, about 93% are singletons. Here the sequenced sample was CD4+ or CD8+ T cells sorted from blood, taken in a trial of the OX40 agonist ivuxolimab. The source is an adult with an advanced solid tumor such as melanoma, head and neck, liver or kidney cancer.

The chain recombines TRBV9 with TRBJ2-3, with TRBD2 identical over 9 bases. Germline lookup yields CDR1 SGDLS and CDR2 YYNGEE. The CDR3 runs to 17 residues. V lost 4 bases and J lost 3; bases outside the gene matches: 12. The CDR3 DNA reads as TGTGCCAGCAGCCCAAGTGATAGCGGGAGAGGGACAGATACGCAGTATTTT. Its translation is CASSPSDSGRGTDTQYF.

The rearrangement joins TRBV7-9 to TRBJ2-3, with a possible D match to TRBD1 (6 bases). The CDR3 is made up of 15 amino acids. Trimming cost V 1 base and J 2 bases, with 10 bases left between them. Germline V CDR1 and CDR2: SEHNR, FQNEAQ (reference sequence). This CDR3 is CASSLEDSYTDTQYF. The DNA of the CDR3 is TGTGCCAGCAGCTTAGAGGACAGTTACACAGATACGCAGTATTTT.

The genes are TRBV10-3 and TRBJ2-7; TRBD2 matches at 12 bases. CDR3 size: 18 residues. With 1 base clipped from V and 4 bases from J, the junction kept 11 bases outside the gene matches. Germline CDR1 and CDR2: ENHRY and SYGVKD. The CDR3 sequence: CAISEYPALAGGNYEQYF. The CDR3 DNA sequence: TGTGCCATCAGTGAGTACCCAGCCCTAGCGGGGGGGAATTACGAGCAGTACTTC.

The rearrangement joins TRBV27 to TRBJ1-5; D may be TRBD1 (5 bases). The CDR3 runs to 15 residues. The V end was cut by 5 bases, the J end by 2 bases, with 13 bases between. Germline V gene data show CDR1 as MNHEY and CDR2 as SMNVEV (reference sequence). CDR3 amino acids: CASSAGMFGNQPQHF. In nucleotides, the CDR3 is TGTGCCAGCAGTGCAGGGATGTTTGGCAATCAGCCCCAGCATTTT.

The chain carries TRBV29-1 and TRBJ1-1; a weak D match, TRBD1 (6 bases). Germline V CDR1 and CDR2: SQVTM, ANQGSEA. V lost 5 bases to trimming and J lost 10 bases, with 20 bases between them. The CDR3 covers 13 residues. The CDR3 DNA sequence: TGCAGCGTTCCCCCGGAACAGGGCTGGGGAGCTTTCTTT. Translated, it gives CSVPPEQGWGAFF.

The gene calls are TRBV5-5 and TRBJ2-2, with 9 positions matching TRBD2. The germline V gene has CDR1 SGHKS and CDR2 YYEKEE (reference sequence). This CDR3 region has 15 residues. The junction had 7 bases not matched to a gene; V was cut back by 5 bases and J by 5 bases. The CDR3 region has the DNA TGTGCCAGCAGTCCTAGCGGGGTGGGGACCGGGGAGCTGTTTTTT. Translation: CASSPSGVGTGELFF. Using reference TRBV5-5 and TRBJ2-2 for the parts outside the CDR3, the full variable domain is DAGVTQSPTHLIKTRGQQVTLRCSPISGHKSVSWYQQVLGQGPQFIFQYYEKEERGRGNFPDRFSARQFPNYSSELNVNALLLGDSALYLCASSPSGVGTGELFFGEGSRLTVL.

The chain couples TRBV12-5 to TRBJ2-2; D unclear. The CDR3 covers 14 residues. V was trimmed by 5 bases and J by 1 base, leaving 8 bases between them. In germline, CDR1 is LGHNT, CDR2 FRNRAP. The CDR3: CASGAGWNTGELFF. DNA of the CDR3: TGTGCTAGTGGTGCAGGTTGGAACACCGGGGAGCTGTTTTTT.

The V and J genes are TRBV6-6 and TRBJ2-7; D call uncertain. CDR3 size: 13 residues. Trimming shortened V by 2 bases and J by 5 bases, and 10 bases separated the two germline ends. CDR1 MNHNY and CDR2 SVGAGI come from the germline V gene (reference sequence). The CDR3 nucleotides are TGTGCCAGCAGTTACAGGGTGGCCCACGAGCAGTACTTC. It is translated as CASSYRVAHEQYF.

The V call is TRBV7-9, the J call TRBJ2-3, with TRBD2 matching 7 bases. The V segment lost 8 bases and the J segment 2 bases; nucleotides outside the gene matches: 4. Per the germline V gene, CDR1 is SEHNR and CDR2 is FQNEAQ (reference sequence). The CDR3 consists of 13 residues. The CDR3 DNA follows: TGTGCCAGCGCCGGGACTAACACAGATACGCAGTATTTT. Residues: CASAGTNTDTQYF.

CDR3 bases: TGTGCCAAAAAACAGGGGGCTGGGTCTGGAAACACCATATATTTT. It encodes CAKKQGAGSGNTIYF. The gene calls are TRBV2 and TRBJ1-3, with TRBD1 matching 9 bases. The CDR3 is made up of 15 amino acids. CDR1 and CDR2 from the germline V gene are SNHLY and FYNNEI. V was pared by 10 bases and J by 1 base, with 8 bases of the junction left unmatched.

The chain carries TRBV5-6 and TRBJ1-1; no definite D call. This CDR3 has 12 residues. The germline V gene has CDR1 SGHDT and CDR2 YYEEEE. V was clipped by 0 bases and J by 3 bases, with 3 bases between them. As DNA, the CDR3 is TGTGCCAGCAGCTTGGGGGACACTGAAGCTTTCTTT. The encoded protein is CASSLGDTEAFF. Complete variable domain (other parts from reference TRBV5-6 and TRBJ1-1): DAGVTQSPTHLIKTRGQQVTLRCSPKSGHDTVSWYQQALGQGPQFIFQYYEEEERQRGNFPDRFSGHQFPNYSSELNVNALLLGDSALYLCASSLGDTEAFFGQGTRLTVV.

A single count supports this clone. J is TRBJ1-1 and V is TRBV6-5; D is unresolved. This CDR3 has 12 amino acids. The germline V and J ends were trimmed by 6 bases and 7 bases, with 12 bases remaining between them. Germline values: CDR1 MNHEY, CDR2 SVGAGI. CDR3 DNA: TGTGCCAGCAGCCCGACGTCGCGTGAAGCTTTCTTT. Translating it yields CASSPTSREAFF.